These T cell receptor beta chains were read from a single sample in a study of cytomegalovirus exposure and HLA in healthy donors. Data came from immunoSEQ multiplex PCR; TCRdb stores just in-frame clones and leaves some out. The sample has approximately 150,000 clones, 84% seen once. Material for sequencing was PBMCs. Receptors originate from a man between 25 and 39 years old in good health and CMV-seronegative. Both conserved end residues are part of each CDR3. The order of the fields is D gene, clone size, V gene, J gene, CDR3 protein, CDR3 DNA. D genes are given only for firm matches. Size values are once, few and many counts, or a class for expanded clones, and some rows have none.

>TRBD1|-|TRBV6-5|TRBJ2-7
CASSYSGTGPWEQYF
TGTGCCAGCAGTTACTCCGGGACAGGCCCTTGGGAGCAGTACTTC
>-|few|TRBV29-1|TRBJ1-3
CSVEGAGSGNTIYF
TGCAGCGTTGAAGGGGCTGGCTCTGGAAACACCATATATTTT
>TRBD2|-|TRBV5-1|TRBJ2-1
CASSLFGTSSSYNEQFF
TGCGCCAGCAGCTTGTTCGGGACTAGCTCCTCCTACAATGAGCAGTTCTTC
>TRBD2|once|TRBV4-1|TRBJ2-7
CASSQGTSGDYEQYF
TGCGCCAGCAGCCAAGGGACTAGCGGGGATTACGAGCAGTACTTC
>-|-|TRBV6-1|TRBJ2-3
CASSGGPGATDTQYF
TGTGCCAGCAGTGGAGGACCGGGAGCCACAGATACGCAGTATTTT
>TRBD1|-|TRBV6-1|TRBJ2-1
CASKDRARDEQFF
TGTGCCAGCAAAGACAGGGCACGGGATGAGCAGTTCTTC
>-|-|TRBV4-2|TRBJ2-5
CASSQDLMETQYF
TGTGCCAGCAGCCAAGATTTAATGGAGACCCAGTACTTC
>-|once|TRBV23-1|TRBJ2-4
CASSHPRGRGSILKNIQYF
TGCGCCAGCAGTCATCCCCGGGGGCGCGGGAGCATACTCAAAAACATTCAGTACTTC
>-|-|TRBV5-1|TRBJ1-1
CASSRGGDTEAFF
TGCGCCAGCAGCCGGGGGGGGGACACTGAAGCTTTCTTT
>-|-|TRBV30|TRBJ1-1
CAWSVTGSPEAFF
TGTGCCTGGAGTGTAACAGGATCCCCTGAAGCTTTCTTT
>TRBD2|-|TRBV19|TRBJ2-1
CASSTLAGVRYNEQFF
TGTGCCAGTAGTACCCTAGCGGGAGTACGGTACAATGAGCAGTTCTTC
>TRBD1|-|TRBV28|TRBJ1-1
CASSPRDRGYTEAFF
TGTGCCAGCAGTCCCCGGGACAGGGGGTATACTGAAGCTTTCTTT
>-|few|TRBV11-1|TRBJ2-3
CASSTEGDTQYF
TGTGCCAGCAGCACCGAGGGAGATACGCAGTATTTT
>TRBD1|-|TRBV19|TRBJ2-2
CASSIGDRTGELFF
TGTGCCAGTAGTATAGGGGACAGAACCGGGGAGCTGTTTTTT
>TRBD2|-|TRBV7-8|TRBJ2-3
CASSLGLAGDTDTQYF
TGTGCCAGCAGCTTAGGGCTAGCGGGGGACACAGATACGCAGTATTTT
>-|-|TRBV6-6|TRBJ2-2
CASSLGGRTGELFF
TGTGCCAGCAGTTTAGGAGGGCGCACCGGGGAGCTGTTTTTT
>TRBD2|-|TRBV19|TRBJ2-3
CASSILPGGGTDTQYF
TGTGCCAGTAGTATCCTCCCGGGGGGAGGCACAGATACGCAGTATTTT
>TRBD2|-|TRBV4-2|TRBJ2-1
CASSQGTSGGLYNEQFF
TGTGCCAGCAGCCAGGGGACTAGCGGGGGTCTCTACAATGAGCAGTTCTTC
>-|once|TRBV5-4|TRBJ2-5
CASSLTASVETQYF
TGTGCCAGCAGCTTAACCGCCAGCGTTGAGACCCAGTACTTC
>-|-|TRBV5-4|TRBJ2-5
CASSFDRQGSETQYF
TGTGCCAGCAGCTTTGATAGGCAGGGATCGGAGACCCAGTACTTC
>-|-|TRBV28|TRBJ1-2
CASSVTGSRGYGYTF
TGTGCCAGTTCTGTTACCGGCTCTAGAGGCTATGGCTACACCTTC
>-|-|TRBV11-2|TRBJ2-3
CASSLDRGSTDTQYF
TGTGCCAGCAGCTTAGATCGGGGGAGCACAGATACGCAGTATTTT
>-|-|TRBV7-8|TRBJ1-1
CASNKGRSGTEAFF
TGTGCCAGCAATAAGGGGAGGAGTGGCACTGAAGCTTTCTTT
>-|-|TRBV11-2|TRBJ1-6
CASSLLGGNSPLHF
TGTGCCAGCAGCTTACTCGGGGGAAATTCACCCCTCCACTTT
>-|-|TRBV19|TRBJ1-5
CASRPDILTNQPQHF
TGTGCCAGTAGACCGGACATTTTAACGAATCAGCCCCAGCATTTT
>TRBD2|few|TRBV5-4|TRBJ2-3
CASSKGLAGNTDTQYF
TGTGCCAGCAGCAAAGGACTAGCGGGAAACACAGATACGCAGTATTTT
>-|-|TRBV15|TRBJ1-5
CATSREIGWPQHF
TGTGCCACCAGCAGAGAAATCGGGTGGCCCCAGCATTTT
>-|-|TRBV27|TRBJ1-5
CASSLEGYQPQHF
TGTGCCAGCAGTTTGGAGGGTTATCAGCCCCAGCATTTT
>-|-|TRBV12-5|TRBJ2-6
CASGSRTVSGANVLTF
TGTGCTAGTGGTTCCCGGACAGTCTCTGGGGCCAACGTCCTGACTTTC
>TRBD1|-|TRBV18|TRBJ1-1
CASSPKTGGSRFGWNTEAFF
TGTGCCAGCTCACCGAAGACAGGGGGCTCGAGGTTTGGTTGGAACACTGAAGCTTTCTTT
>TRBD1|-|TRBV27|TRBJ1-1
CASSFAAGGYTEAFF
TGTGCCAGCAGTTTTGCGGCAGGGGGGTACACTGAAGCTTTCTTT
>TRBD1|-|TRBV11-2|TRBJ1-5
CASSLGQGPNQPQHF
TGTGCCAGCAGCTTGGGACAGGGACCCAATCAGCCCCAGCATTTT
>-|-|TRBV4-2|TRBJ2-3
CASGPTSMLRNRGGTGPQYF
TGTGCCAGCGGCCCAACAAGCATGCTAAGGAACAGGGGGGGCACGGGGCCGCAGTATTTT
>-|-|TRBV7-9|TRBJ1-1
CASSLERVTEAFF
TGTGCCAGCAGCTTGGAGAGGGTCACTGAAGCTTTCTTT
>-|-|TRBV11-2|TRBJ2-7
CASSLLSGGSYEQYF
TGTGCCAGCAGCTTATTGTCAGGGGGGTCCTACGAGCAGTACTTC
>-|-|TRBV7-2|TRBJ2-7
CASSPQRNLYEQYF
TGTGCCAGCAGCCCCCAGCGGAACCTCTACGAGCAGTACTTC
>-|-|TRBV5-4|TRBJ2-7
CASSWGEEQYF
TGTGCCAGCAGCTGGGGGGAGGAGCAGTACTTC
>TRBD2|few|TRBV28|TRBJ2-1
CASSSRGGLRNEQFF
TGTGCCAGCAGTTCTCGGGGGGGCCTTAGGAATGAGCAGTTCTTC
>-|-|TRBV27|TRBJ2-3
CASSLSGTPTDTQYF
TGTGCCAGCAGTTTATCGGGGACACCCACAGATACGCAGTATTTT
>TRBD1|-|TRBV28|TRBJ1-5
CASSLDRGVQDSNQPQHF
TGTGCCAGCAGCTTAGACAGGGGGGTACAGGATAGCAATCAGCCCCAGCATTTT
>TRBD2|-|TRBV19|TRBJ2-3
CASSILAGGRGTDTQYF
TGTGCCAGTAGTATCCTAGCGGGAGGTCGAGGCACAGATACGCAGTATTTT
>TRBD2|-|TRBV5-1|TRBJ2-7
CASSLTSGSSYEQYF
TGCGCCAGCAGCTTAACTAGCGGGAGCTCCTACGAGCAGTACTTC
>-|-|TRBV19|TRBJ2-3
CASSRHSGGRAGGGGTDTQYF
TGTGCCAGTAGTCGCCACTCAGGGGGCCGGGCTGGCGGGGGGGGCACAGATACGCAGTATTTT
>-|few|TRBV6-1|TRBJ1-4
CASSEAGKLFF
TGTGCCAGCAGTGAGGCAGGAAAACTGTTTTTT
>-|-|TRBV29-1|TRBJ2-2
CSVGRDWNTGELFF
TGCAGCGTTGGTCGCGACTGGAACACCGGGGAGCTGTTTTTT
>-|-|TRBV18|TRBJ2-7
CASSRGHPYEQYF
TGTGCCAGCTCACGGGGACACCCCTACGAGCAGTACTTC
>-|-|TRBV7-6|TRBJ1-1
CASSLVPQRVGTEAFF
TGTGCCAGCAGCTTAGTCCCGCAGAGGGTAGGCACTGAAGCTTTCTTT
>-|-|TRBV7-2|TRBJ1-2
CASSLGGRLMVRNYGYTF
TGTGCCAGCAGCTTAGGGGGGAGGTTAATGGTTAGAAACTATGGCTACACCTTC